These 24 T cell receptor beta chains came from one sample sequenced in a study of molecular identifiers for immune sequencing clone quantification. Each CDR3 protein is one row after TCRdb ran MiXCR on the PCR reads. In the table there are over 600,000 distinct CDR3 sequences, about 20% of which are singletons. The sample comprised naive CD8+ T cells from blood, with Jurkat cell RNA spiked in. Subset given: FACS-sorted CD8+CD4-CCR7+CD45RA+ naive T cells. The receptors come from a human donor in good health. Some libraries in this study had Jurkat cell RNA spiked in.

As regards this clonotype: This may be a read error, as it is one base from a much larger clone. This chain joins TRBV2 and TRBJ2-7; no definite D call. Germline V lookup: CDR1 SNHLY, CDR2 FYNNEI. This CDR3 has 15 residues. The CDR3 loop reads CASSEARRNLYERYF. CDR3 DNA: TGTGCCAGCAGTGAAGCTCGGCGGAACCTGTACGAGCGGTACTTC.

The CDR3 is CASSPRDRGDEKLFF. In DNA, the CDR3 is TGTGCCAGCAGCCCGCGGGACAGGGGAGATGAAAAACTGTTTTTT. The chain has TRBV7-9 and TRBJ1-4, with 10 bases matching TRBD1. CDR1 and CDR2 from the germline V gene are SEHNR and FQNEAQ (reference sequence). This CDR3 has 15 amino acids. Trimming cost V 5 bases and J 6 bases; bases outside gene matches: 6.

This clonotype appeared many times. The CDR3 DNA follows: TGTGCCAGCAGTCCCAAGGGGGCTACCCACATGAACACTGAAGCTTTCTTT. Protein product: CASSPKGATHMNTEAFF. The rearrangement uses TRBV12-3 or TRBV12-4 and TRBJ1-1, with TRBD1 identical over 7 bases. The CDR3 is 17 amino acids. J lost 0 bases, V lost 5 bases, and 12 bases had no gene match.

Comments on this clonotype: At one boundary the junction diverges from the germline segment, which might be a read error. CDR3 protein: CASSLAGGAYVQYF. DNA for the CDR3: TGTGCCAGCAGCTTAGCCGGCGGCGCCTACGTGCAGTACTTC. The chain joins TRBV7-6 to TRBJ2-7; no clear D gene. This CDR3 comprises 14 residues. Per the germline V gene, CDR1 is SGHVS and CDR2 is FNYEAQ.

This clonotype was counted a single time. A read error is possible here, since a much larger clone lies one base away. J is TRBJ2-7 and V is TRBV29-1; weak D call: TRBD2 (5 bases). CDR3 size: 16 residues. Germline V gene data show CDR1 as SQVTM and CDR2 as ANQGSEA. V shed 0 bases and J shed 2 bases, with 17 bases lying between them. CDR3: CSVEDPGTNGTYEQYF. The CDR3, as DNA: TGCAGCGTTGAAGATCCGGGAACTAACGGTACCTACGAGCAGTACTTC.

This clonotype was detected only a few times. The chain uses TRBV4-3 and TRBJ2-1; D gene ambiguous. Germline V lookup: CDR1 LGHNA, CDR2 YSLEER. V lost 1 base and J lost 4, with 11 bases in between. This CDR3 comprises 15 residues. The CDR3 loop is CASSQVYGLYNEQFF. CDR3 in DNA: TGCGCCAGCAGCCAAGTGTACGGATTGTACAATGAGCAGTTCTTC.

Remarks on this clonotype: This may stem from a read error, because a much larger clone lies one nucleotide away. This chain links TRBV20-1 with TRBJ2-5; possibly TRBD1 for D (6 bases). The V and J ends lost 3 bases and 8 bases respectively, with 13 bases between them. The germline V gene encodes CDR1 DFQATT and CDR2 SNEGSKA (reference sequence). This CDR3 region has 12 residues. In DNA, the CDR3 is TGCAGTGCTAGGGGGGCCGAGGACACCCAGTACTTC. Translated, it gives CSARGAEDTQYF.

This clonotype was observed many times. This chain uses TRBV11-2 with TRBJ2-2, with D unclear. This CDR3 contains 11 residues. V lost 10 bases and J lost 10, with 13 bases in between. Germline lookup yields CDR1 SGHAT and CDR2 FQNNGV. For the CDR3, the DNA is TGTGCCACGTCCATTGAGGTGGAGCTGTTTTTT. Its protein product is CATSIEVELFF.

The J gene is TRBJ2-1, the V gene TRBV6-2 or TRBV6-3; D possibly uses TRBD1 or TRBD2 (5 bases each). The CDR3 has 14 residues. Germline values: CDR1 MNHEY, CDR2 SVGEGT. V lost 2 bases and J lost 4, with 9 bases in between. Here the CDR3 reads CASSYRGRYNEQFF. For the CDR3, the DNA is TGTGCCAGCAGTTACAGGGGACGATACAATGAGCAGTTCTTC.

This rearrangement joins TRBV7-2 to TRBJ2-1; TRBD2 matches 14 bases. CDR3 size: 16 residues. CDR1 is SGHTA and CDR2 is FQGNSA in the germline V gene. V dropped 4 bases and J dropped 7; count of bases not matched to a gene: 6. CDR3 nucleotides: TGTGCCAGCAGCTCCTCCGGGACTAGCGGGAGAAATGAGCAGTTCTTC. The encoded protein is CASSSSGTSGRNEQFF.

This clonotype was seen many times. The V call is TRBV14, the J call TRBJ2-3, with D perhaps TRBD1 (6 bases). Germline V gene sequence: CDR1 SGHDN, CDR2 FVKESK. V was cut by 0 bases and J by 4 bases, with 14 bases left in between. This CDR3 contains 16 residues. CDR3 amino acids: CASSQEYTGYSDTQYF. The CDR3 coding sequence is TGTGCCAGCAGCCAAGAATATACAGGGTACTCAGATACGCAGTATTTT.

The chain has TRBV27 and TRBJ2-7; 9 bases align to TRBD1. There are 13 residues in the CDR3. CDR1 is MNHEY, CDR2 SMNVEV, per germline (reference sequence). The trim removed 11 bases at V and 6 bases at J, leaving 11 bases unmatched. In DNA, the CDR3 is TGTGCCGCCGGGGGACAGGGCCCCGCCGAGCAGTACTTC. Its protein product is CAAGGQGPAEQYF.

In this sample, this clonotype turned up many times. V gene TRBV12-3 or TRBV12-4 combines with J gene TRBJ2-3; 10 bases match TRBD1. The ends lost 6 bases at V and 4 bases at J; junction bases unmatched: 10. The CDR3 loop spans 16 amino acids. As DNA, the CDR3 is TGTGCCAGCAGCTCGCCCTGGGACAGGGGAGCAGATACGCAGTATTTT. Translation: CASSSPWDRGADTQYF.

The chain uses TRBV20-1 and TRBJ1-1; possibly TRBD1 for D (5 bases). The germline V and J ends were trimmed by 0 bases and 6 bases, with 17 bases remaining between them. Looked up from germline, CDR1 is DFQATT and CDR2 is SNEGSKA (reference sequence). CDR3 length: 15 residues. The CDR3 DNA sequence: TGCAGTGCTAGAGATCTGTGGGACGGAGCGCCTGAAGCTTTCTTT. This sequence encodes CSARDLWDGAPEAFF.

This clonotype showed up many times. V gene TRBV14 combines with J gene TRBJ1-2; TRBD1 might be the D (5 bases). The CDR3 has 14 residues. The V end was cut by 1 base, the J end by 5 bases, with 11 bases between. Germline CDR1 SGHDN, CDR2 FVKESK. CDR3: CASSQVGTGYGYTF. As DNA, the CDR3 is TGTGCCAGCAGCCAAGTTGGGACCGGTTATGGCTACACCTTC.

The sample holds many counts of this clonotype. The chain uses TRBV20-1 and TRBJ1-6, with D uncertain. The CDR3 sequence is 16 residues long. In germline, CDR1 is DFQATT, CDR2 SNEGSKA (reference sequence). V lost 6 bases to trimming and J lost 3 bases, with 18 bases between them. The CDR3: CSARPGSEGYNSPLHF. The CDR3 coding sequence is TGCAGTGCAAGGCCTGGATCAGAGGGCTATAATTCACCCCTCCACTTT.

With respect to this clonotype: A read error is possible here, since a much larger clone lies one base away. J is TRBJ2-7 and V is TRBV5-1; weak D call: TRBD2 (6 bases). The CDR3 has 13 amino acids. CDR1 is SGHRS and CDR2 is YFSETQ in the germline V gene. Here the CDR3 DNA reads TGCGCCAGCGGAACGGGACTCTCCTACGAGCGGTACTTC. The encoded protein is CASGTGLSYERYF. Full variable domain (missing parts from reference TRBV5-1 and TRBJ2-7): KAGVTQTPRYLIKTRGQQVTLSCSPISGHRSVSWYQQTPGQGLQFLFEYFSETQRNKGNFPGRFSGRQFSNSRSEMNVSTLELGDSALYLCASGTGLSYERYFGPGTRLTVT.

This rearrangement joins TRBV7-9 to TRBJ2-5; no reliable D call. The CDR3 extends over 14 amino acids. Germline V gene data show CDR1 as SEHNR and CDR2 as FQNEAQ (reference sequence). The germline V and J ends were trimmed by 2 bases and 2 bases, with 9 bases remaining between them. This chain's CDR3 is CASSLWADQETQYF. The CDR3 coding sequence is TGTGCCAGCAGCTTATGGGCAGATCAAGAGACCCAGTACTTC.

Note on this clonotype: A much larger clone lies one base from this, so it may be a read error. The genes are TRBV6-5 and TRBJ2-7; 7 positions agree with TRBD2. Germline CDR1 MNHEY, CDR2 SVGAGI. V lost 2 bases and J lost 5; bases outside the gene matches: 12. This CDR3 has 16 amino acids. CDR3 region: CASSYPGLAGVDEQYF. The CDR3 nucleotides read TGTGCCAGCAGTTACCCTGGTTTGGCGGGAGTAGACGAGCAGTACTTC.

This clonotype was seen a handful of times. A much larger clone lies one base from this, so it may be a read error. The rearrangement links TRBV29-1 to TRBJ1-1; D remains ambiguous. V was pared by 5 bases and J by 4 bases, with 11 bases between. This CDR3 has 12 residues. Looked up from germline, CDR1 is SQVTM and CDR2 is ANQGSEA. The CDR3 spells CSVSAGSTEAFF. As DNA, the CDR3 is TGCAGCGTTTCCGCGGGGAGCACTGAAGCTTTCTTT. Full variable domain (missing parts from reference TRBV29-1 and TRBJ1-1): SAVISQKPSRDICQRGTSLTIQCQVDSQVTMMFWYRQQPGQSLTLIATANQGSEATYESGFVIDKFPISRPNLTFSTLTVSNMSPEDSSIYLCSVSAGSTEAFFGQGTRLTVV.

This clonotype has a count of ten or more. The rearrangement joins TRBV4-3 to TRBJ2-2; a weak D match, TRBD2 (6 bases). The CDR3 is 16 amino acids. V was shortened by 0 bases and J by 6 bases, with 14 bases between the two germline ends. CDR1 and CDR2 from the germline V gene are LGHNA and YSLEER. The CDR3 region is CASSQEGLGTAGELFF. The CDR3 bases are TGCGCCAGCAGCCAAGAGGGACTGGGGACCGCCGGGGAGCTGTTTTTT.

This clonotype came up a few times. The chain carries TRBV27 and TRBJ2-7; D ambiguous. The germline V and J ends were trimmed by 6 bases and 3 bases, with 21 bases remaining between them. Germline V gene data show CDR1 as MNHEY and CDR2 as SMNVEV (reference sequence). The CDR3 has 16 amino acids. CDR3: CASRTHEAGPGYEQYF. DNA for the CDR3: TGTGCCAGCAGAACCCACGAGGCAGGACCGGGCTACGAGCAGTACTTC.

The V gene is TRBV14, the J gene TRBJ1-2; D is undetermined. Germline assignment: CDR1 SGHDN and CDR2 FVKESK. V lost 1 base to trimming and J lost 4 bases, with 19 bases between them. This CDR3 has 17 amino acids. The CDR3 region has the DNA TGTGCCAGCAGCCAAGCAGTGGACCGGGAGCCCACCTATGGCTACACCTTC. This gives the protein CASSQAVDREPTYGYTF.

This clonotype was observed many times. The chain carries TRBV4-3 and TRBJ2-7, with D perhaps assigned TRBD1 or TRBD2 (5 bases each). Germline CDR1 is LGHNA and CDR2 is YSLEER. The CDR3 is made up of 15 amino acids. The ends were cut back, 1 base at V and 0 bases at J, with 10 bases in the middle. CDR3 DNA: TGCGCCAGCAGCCAAGCGGACGGGGCCTCCTACGAGCAGTACTTC. Amino acid sequence: CASSQADGASYEQYF.